Below, one T cell receptor (beta chain) is given with its context. The antigen is undetermined. CDR1 MDHEN and CDR2 SYDVKM come from the germline V gene. V lost 2 bases and J 8 bases, leaving 12 bases between the germline ends. The CDR3 contains 13 residues. This specimen belongs to a study of cytomegalovirus exposure and HLA in healthy donors. The PCR had 60 Vbeta and 13 Jbeta primers. TCRdb's copy holds only in-frame clones and misses some; the assay was immunoSEQ multiplex PCR. The sample records about 130,000 clones, 70% to 80% being singletons. General study points: Solely CMV serostatus was available to characterize immune exposure.

The sequence was obtained from a man between 25 and 39 years old in good health and CMV-seronegative. This sequence joins TRBV28 and TRBJ1-1; possible D gene TRBD1, 5 bases. The sample comprised PBMCs. The CDR3 nucleotides read TGTGCCAGCAGTTTAAGTAGCAGGGTGGAAGCTTTCTTT. Translating gives CASSLSSRVEAFF.